The clone carrying this T cell receptor (beta chain) has a handful of counts. The junction differs from germline at one of its ends, possibly a read error. The data belong to a study of T cells in Graves' hyperthyroidism and ophthalmopathy. The study enrolled patients aged 18 to 65 with newly diagnosed hyperthyroidism of under 2 months' duration. Patients were excluded because of uncontrolled infection, other autoimmune disease, pregnancy or lactation. It was RNA transcripts that yielded the amplified TCR beta CDR3 regions. Researchers ran a first-round RT-PCR on the TCR CDR3 using the HTBI primer set. TCRdb re-derived calls from the multiplex PCR reads in MiXCR, one entry per CDR3 protein. The repertoire has around 480,000 distinct CDR3 sequences, about 15% of them found once; the top ten carry less than 20%. This CDR3 is 15 amino acids long. The germline gives CDR1 SGHTA, CDR2 FQGNSA.

The rearrangement joins TRBV7-2 to TRBJ2-3; D possibly corresponds to TRBD2 (5 bases). Sequencing was done on a sample of blood. The TCR was taken from a woman aged 18 to 35 with Graves' hyperthyroidism. CDR3 sequence: CASSLVLSSTDAQYF. The CDR3 bases are TGTGCCAGCAGCTTAGTACTTTCTAGCACAGATGCGCAGTATTTT.